This T cell receptor (beta chain) appears in the sequencing data of a study of CD4 T cells in relation to SARS-CoV-2 and coronaviruses. Notes on this clone: The antigen is undetermined.

Regarding the study as a whole: No crossreactivity against non-spike viral proteins was tested here.

Assay: immunoSEQ multiplex PCR; the TCRdb copy retains only in-frame clones and omits some. Counted here are roughly 31,000 clones, about two thirds occurring once; the ten biggest clones make up 12%. The unexposed donors gave CD4+ T cells in about 2011-2019, prior to COVID-19. Isolation of CD4+ T cells took place after less than 13 days in culture. The V and J ends lost 10 bases and 2 bases respectively, with 21 bases between them. CDR1 is MGHDK and CDR2 is SYGVNS in the germline V gene. This CDR3 spans 15 amino acids. The sequence was obtained from a human donor in good health. V and J are TRBV25-1 and TRBJ2-7; tentatively, D is TRBD1 (7 bases). Sequenced sample: CD4+ T cells from PBMCs, cultured in vitro. CDR3 region: CATRWGGGTAYEQYF. The CDR3 DNA reads TGTGCCACCAGATGGGGCGGCGGGACAGCCTACGAGCAGTACTTC.